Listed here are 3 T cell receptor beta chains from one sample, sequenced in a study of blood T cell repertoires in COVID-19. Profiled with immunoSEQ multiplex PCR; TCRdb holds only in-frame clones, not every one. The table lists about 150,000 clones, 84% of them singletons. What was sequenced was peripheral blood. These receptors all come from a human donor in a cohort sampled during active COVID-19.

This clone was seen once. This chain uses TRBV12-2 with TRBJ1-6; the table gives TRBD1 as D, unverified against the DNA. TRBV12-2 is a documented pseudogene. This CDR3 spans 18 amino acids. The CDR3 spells CASRSRGAPSSYNSPLHF. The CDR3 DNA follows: TGTGCAAGTCGCTCAAGGGGCGCTCCTAGCTCCTATAATTCACCCCTCCACTTT.

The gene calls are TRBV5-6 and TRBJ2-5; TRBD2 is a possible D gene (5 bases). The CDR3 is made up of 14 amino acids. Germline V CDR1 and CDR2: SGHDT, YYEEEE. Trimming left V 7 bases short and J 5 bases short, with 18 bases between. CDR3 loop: CASRPRGMYETQYF. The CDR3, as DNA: TGTGCCAGCCGGCCCCGAGGGATGTACGAGACCCAGTACTTC.

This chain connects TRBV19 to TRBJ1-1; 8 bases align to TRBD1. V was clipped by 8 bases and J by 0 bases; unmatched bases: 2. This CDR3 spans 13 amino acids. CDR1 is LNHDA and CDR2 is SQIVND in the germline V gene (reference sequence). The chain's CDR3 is CASAGGLNTEAFF. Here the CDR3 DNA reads TGTGCCAGTGCAGGGGGCTTGAACACTGAAGCTTTCTTT.